This TCR beta chain was retrieved from a study of blood T cell repertoires in COVID-19. Turning to the study itself: COVID-19 samples collected from the United States, Italy and Spain covered acute and convalescent phases. PBMCs, B-cell-depleted T cells, or T cells provided the cDNA or gDNA that made up the material.

The CDR3 totals 14 residues. V dropped 0 bases and J dropped 3 bases, with 8 bases sitting between them. Per the germline V gene, CDR1 is KGHSH and CDR2 is LQKENI. Seattle patients were enrolled while actively infected and followed longitudinally. In the original processing: Estimated nucleated cell counts came from reference gene primer amplification. Produced via immunoSEQ multiplex PCR; TCRdb's table is partial and in-frame only. For V, J and clone size, that table is used; D and trimming come from the DNA. This sample yields about 56,000 clones, of which 89% are seen a single time; around 46% belongs to the top ten.

Input material: peripheral blood. The source of this sequence is a woman aged 55-70 years with COVID-19, enrolled during active disease. The genes are TRBV18 and TRBJ1-1; tentatively, D is TRBD1 (5 bases). The CDR3 protein is CASSPPSQDTEAFF. CDR3 in DNA: TGTGCCAGCTCACCACCGTCACAGGACACTGAAGCTTTCTTT. The full variable domain, its missing parts supplied by reference TRBV18 and TRBJ1-1, is NAGVMQNPRHLVRRRGQEARLRCSPMKGHSHVYWYRQLPEEGLKFMVYLQKENIIDESGMPKERFSAEFPKEGPSILRIQQVVRGDSAAYFCASSPPSQDTEAFFGQGTRLTVV.